The present T cell receptor (beta chain) was sequenced within a study of response to subunit inactivated influenza vaccine (dated by TCRdb to 2017 to 2018). Background on the whole study: Deep quantitative T cell receptor repertoire profiling was used in the study to track responses to a trivalent subunit inactivated influenza vaccine.

This clonotype appeared many times. Its antigen is currently not known. Per-nucleotide qualities are absent, and no much larger clonotype sits a single base away. Germline trimming: 8 bases from V, 5 bases from J; junction bases outside gene matches: 9. Taken from the germline V gene, the CDR1 and CDR2 loops are MDHEN and SYDVKM. The CDR3 numbers 15 residues from cysteine through phenylalanine. The retained sequence is limited to the CDR3, 45 bases, with the frame set at the first base. The receptor library was made with RT-PCR. Sequencing was carried out with an Illumina HiSeq 2500. TCRdb itself trimmed the public reads at Q25 with fastp, ran MiXCR and retained productive beta chains. Entries that share a CDR3 protein sequence are merged under the most common genes and DNA. The table for this sample lists more than 550,000 distinct CDR3 sequences; about 10% of them were counted only once. About 10% of the sample goes to the ten largest clones.

The paper's findings and limits, for the study overall: According to the authors, only a limited number of new T cells may be recruited by each seasonal influenza vaccination.

The chain employs TRBV28 and TRBJ2-2, with 9 bases aligning to TRBD2. The receptor was derived from a man aged 50 or older who received an inactivated influenza vaccine. Donor details come from another sample of the same person, matched by shared clones. Sequencing was performed on PBMCs from blood, taken on the day of vaccination. The nucleotide sequence is given as TGTGCCAGCTTCCGAGCGGGAGGTGGAACCGGGGAGCTGTTTTTT. It translates as CASFRAGGGTGELFF.